The T cell receptor beta chain described here comes from a study of CD8 T cells in ankylosing spondylitis. Study results and limitations: In ankylosing spondylitis blood, a motif of roughly 8 highly homologous TCR beta variants appeared characteristic.

From the 5' RACE reads, TCRdb called clonotypes with MiXCR, one entry per CDR3 protein. Of hundreds of thousands of distinct CDR3 sequences listed, more than 25% were seen once; the top ten hold 0.89%. There are a few counts of this clonotype. What it binds is not known. The sample consisted of blood, either unsorted or a sorted T cell fraction (not recorded which). The clonotype was recovered from a male donor with ankylosing spondylitis.

CDR3 amino acids: CAISEWDYGYTF. The CDR3 DNA reads TGTGCCATCAGTGAGTGGGACTATGGCTACACCTTC. The J gene is TRBJ1-2, the V gene TRBV10-3; D is uncertain. With 1 base removed from V and 3 bases from J, the gap between germline ends came to 3 bases. The germline CDR1 and CDR2 sequences are ENHRY and SYGVKD. This CDR3 is built from 12 residues.